A selection of T cell receptor beta chains follows, all from one sample in a study of cytomegalovirus exposure and HLA in healthy donors. Profiling relied on immunoSEQ multiplex PCR, and the TCRdb table lists in-frame clones only, not all of them. The sample includes approximately 160,000 clones, over 70% seen only once; the top ten take 1% to 1.5%. Input material: PBMCs. These receptors all come from a man aged 50 to 59 in good health and CMV-seropositive. The CDR3 runs from the conserved cysteine through the conserved F or W. Fields, in order: clone size, V gene, D gene, J gene, CDR3 protein, CDR3 DNA. A D gene is named only where the DNA matches it firmly. Clone size is given for some rows only: seen once, a few or many times, or a class if the clone is expanded.

NA	TRBV5-1	TRBD2	TRBJ2-1	CASSNNTSGSYNEQFF	TGCGCCAGCAGCAATAACACTAGCGGTTCTTACAATGAGCAGTTCTTC
NA	TRBV21-1	NA	TRBJ2-6	CASKATQGKGANVLTF	TGTGCCAGCAAAGCGACACAGGGAAAAGGGGCCAACGTCCTGACTTTC
NA	TRBV5-1	TRBD1	TRBJ2-3	CASSLGTGGSTDTQYF	TGCGCCAGCAGCTTGGGGACAGGTGGTAGCACAGATACGCAGTATTTT
NA	TRBV4-1	TRBD2	TRBJ2-3	CASSQPPLTSGNITDTQYF	TGCGCCAGCAGCCAACCTCCCCTGACTAGCGGGAACATCACAGATACGCAGTATTTT
NA	TRBV5-4	TRBD2	TRBJ2-7	CASSSPSGGSSYEQYF	TGTGCCAGCAGCTCCCCTAGCGGGGGGAGCTCCTACGAGCAGTACTTC
NA	TRBV19	NA	TRBJ1-5	CASSSGLGNQPQHF	TGTGCCAGTAGTTCAGGATTAGGCAATCAGCCCCAGCATTTT
NA	TRBV5-1	TRBD1	TRBJ2-5	CASSLDGTGVSETQYF	TGCGCCAGCAGCTTGGATGGGACAGGGGTTTCAGAGACCCAGTACTTC
NA	TRBV6-1	NA	TRBJ1-1	CASSLRFGGSTEAFF	TGTGCCAGCAGTCTTCGATTTGGGGGGAGCACTGAAGCTTTCTTT
NA	TRBV28	NA	TRBJ2-6	CASSKNHRFTNPGANVLTF	TGTGCCAGCAGTAAAAACCACAGGTTCACGAATCCTGGGGCCAACGTCCTGACTTTC
NA	TRBV7-9	NA	TRBJ1-1	CASSLPPTEAFF	TGTGCCAGCAGCTTACCCCCGACTGAAGCTTTCTTT
NA	TRBV27	NA	TRBJ1-2	CASSFQGSYDGYTF	TGTGCCAGCAGTTTTCAGGGGTCCTACGATGGCTACACCTTC
NA	TRBV21-1	NA	TRBJ1-2	CASSKLIDRLRGYGYTF	TGTGCCAGCAGCAAATTGATTGACAGACTCAGGGGCTATGGCTACACCTTC
NA	TRBV5-5	TRBD2	TRBJ2-3	CASSSPKGTSARTDTQYF	TGTGCCAGCAGCTCTCCCAAGGGGACTAGCGCCCGCACAGATACGCAGTATTTT
NA	TRBV9	NA	TRBJ2-5	CASSVATRGGTQYF	TGTGCCAGCAGCGTAGCTACACGGGGAGGGACCCAGTACTTC
NA	TRBV11-2	NA	TRBJ1-2	CASSSTRYGYTF	TGTGCCAGCAGCTCCACAAGATATGGCTACACCTTC
NA	TRBV30	TRBD2	TRBJ2-3	CAWGLGDTQYF	TGTGCCTGGGGACTAGGGGATACGCAGTATTTT
NA	TRBV29-1	NA	TRBJ1-1	CSGETEIEQAFF	TGCAGCGGAGAAACAGAGATTGAGCAAGCTTTCTTT
NA	TRBV27	TRBD1	TRBJ1-1	CASGGTGTDNTEAFF	TGTGCCAGCGGGGGAACCGGGACAGATAACACTGAAGCTTTCTTT
NA	TRBV6-1	TRBD1	TRBJ1-5	CASRTGDSNQPQHF	TGTGCCAGCAGGACAGGGGATAGCAATCAGCCCCAGCATTTT
NA	TRBV6-6	TRBD2	TRBJ2-1	CASAGGPINEQFF	TGTGCCAGCGCGGGAGGTCCTATCAATGAGCAGTTCTTC
NA	TRBV29-1	NA	TRBJ2-3	CSVEDKGHTDTQYF	TGCAGCGTTGAAGACAAGGGGCACACAGATACGCAGTATTTT
NA	TRBV4-1	TRBD1	TRBJ1-1	CASTYRGGTNTEAFF	TGCGCCAGCACGTACAGGGGGGGAACCAACACTGAAGCTTTCTTT
NA	TRBV28	NA	TRBJ2-3	CASSPTGFSTDTQYF	TGTGCCAGCAGCCCAACCGGGTTTAGCACAGATACGCAGTATTTT
NA	TRBV7-8	TRBD1	TRBJ1-5	CASSSDRGREQPQHF	TGTGCCAGCAGTTCGGACAGGGGAAGGGAGCAGCCCCAGCATTTT
NA	TRBV14	TRBD1	TRBJ2-7	CASSQFRAGGHEQYF	TGTGCCAGCAGCCAGTTTAGGGCAGGGGGCCACGAGCAGTACTTC
NA	TRBV1	NA	TRBJ2-3	CTSGEGTDTQYF	TGCACCAGTGGAGAGGGCACAGATACGCAGTATTTT
NA	TRBV29-1	NA	TRBJ2-2	CSVDTANTGELFF	TGCAGCGTGGACACCGCGAACACCGGGGAGCTGTTTTTT
NA	TRBV18	TRBD1	TRBJ1-5	CASSYGQGHQPQHF	TGTGCCAGCTCTTACGGACAGGGACATCAGCCCCAGCATTTT
NA	TRBV6-6	NA	TRBJ1-1	CASSLQGSTEAFF	TGTGCCAGCAGCCTACAGGGCTCCACTGAAGCTTTCTTT
few	TRBV4-1	TRBD1	TRBJ1-1	CASSQVWTGNTEAFF	TGCGCCAGCAGCCAAGTCTGGACAGGAAACACTGAAGCTTTCTTT
NA	TRBV29-1	NA	TRBJ1-1	CSVEYIRGGSFGTEAFF	TGCAGCGTTGAATATATTCGGGGGGGCAGCTTCGGCACTGAAGCTTTCTTT
NA	TRBV2	TRBD2	TRBJ2-3	CASTSGLGGTDTQYF	TGTGCCAGCACCTCGGGACTAGGGGGCACAGATACGCAGTATTTT
NA	TRBV4-1	NA	TRBJ2-2	CASSQDRLAGTNTGELFF	TGCGCCAGCAGCCAAGATAGGCTAGCTGGAACGAACACCGGGGAGCTGTTTTTT
NA	TRBV7-9	TRBD2	TRBJ2-7	CASSLGLAGTYEQYF	TGTGCCAGCAGCTTGGGACTAGCGGGAACCTACGAGCAGTACTTC
NA	TRBV28	TRBD2	TRBJ2-7	CASRIKLAGVYEQYF	TGTGCCAGCAGGATAAAACTAGCGGGAGTTTACGAGCAGTACTTC
NA	TRBV19	TRBD1	TRBJ1-4	CATKGQGVTNEKLFF	TGTGCCACCAAGGGGCAGGGGGTAACTAATGAAAAACTGTTTTTT
NA	TRBV5-4	TRBD2	TRBJ2-1	CASSSGTSGRALNEQFF	TGTGCCAGCAGCTCCGGGACTAGCGGGAGGGCCCTTAATGAGCAGTTCTTC
few	TRBV9	TRBD2	TRBJ2-5	CASSALGLAGSGTQYF	TGTGCCAGCAGCGCATTGGGACTAGCGGGATCAGGGACCCAGTACTTC
NA	TRBV10-2	TRBD2	TRBJ2-3	CASSALAGRTDTQYF	TGCGCCAGCAGTGCACTAGCGGGGCGGACAGATACGCAGTATTTT
NA	TRBV7-9	NA	TRBJ2-3	CASSVQSVGDTQYF	TGTGCCAGCAGCGTCCAATCGGTTGGAGATACGCAGTATTTT
NA	TRBV9	NA	TRBJ1-1	CASSVVQGRTEAFF	TGTGCCAGCAGCGTAGTACAGGGTAGGACTGAAGCTTTCTTT
NA	TRBV6-5	NA	TRBJ2-2	CASSFRGLNTGELFF	TGTGCCAGCAGTTTCAGGGGCCTGAACACCGGGGAGCTGTTTTTT
NA	TRBV6-4	TRBD1	TRBJ1-5	CASSVLDRVYQPQHF	TGTGCCAGCAGTGTCCTTGACAGGGTCTATCAGCCCCAGCATTTT
NA	TRBV13	TRBD1	TRBJ1-2	CASSLGTGDYGYTF	TGTGCCAGCAGCTTAGGGACAGGGGACTATGGCTACACCTTC
NA	TRBV15	NA	TRBJ2-7	CATSIDSYEQYF	TGTGCCACCAGCATTGACAGCTACGAGCAGTACTTC
NA	TRBV14	NA	TRBJ2-4	CASSQEISTGAKNIQYF	TGTGCCAGCAGCCAAGAGATAAGTACAGGGGCCAAAAACATTCAGTACTTC
NA	TRBV7-2	TRBD1	TRBJ1-2	CASSLQGQGKSGYTF	TGTGCCAGCAGCTTACAGGGACAGGGGAAATCTGGCTACACCTTC
NA	TRBV5-1	TRBD1	TRBJ2-3	CASCPTGPQDTQYF	TGCGCCAGCTGCCCGACAGGGCCCCAAGATACGCAGTATTTT
NA	TRBV6-1	TRBD1	TRBJ2-2	CASNQGQPTGELFF	TGTGCCAGCAATCAGGGACAGCCCACCGGGGAGCTGTTTTTT